This passage covers 13 T cell receptor beta chains from one sample sequenced in a study of T cell responses to AZD1222 COVID-19 vaccine. Here immunoSEQ multiplex PCR was the method, and the copy in TCRdb shows in-frame clones only, minus some. The data show approximately 170,000 clones, with around 93% seen just once and 4.4% held by the top ten. Sequenced material: peripheral blood, taken on day 0 of AZD1222 vaccination. The receptors come from an adult in good health.

The rearrangement links TRBV25-1 to TRBJ1-1; 7 nucleotides agree with TRBD1. This CDR3 has 13 residues. Trimming removed 7 bases from V and 0 bases from J; junction bases left unmatched: 2. Germline V gene lookup returns CDR1 MGHDK and CDR2 SYGVNS. In nucleotides, the CDR3 is TGTGCCAGCAAGGGACAGTTGAACACTGAAGCTTTCTTT. This encodes CASKGQLNTEAFF.

The chain employs TRBV28 and TRBJ1-5; D is unresolved. This CDR3 contains 15 residues. Germline V CDR1 and CDR2: MDHEN, SYDVKM. The ends were cut back, 1 base at V and 0 bases at J, with 7 bases in the middle. The CDR3 coding sequence is TGTGCCAGCAGTTTATCCGGCGGTAGCAATCAGCCCCAGCATTTT. As protein: CASSLSGGSNQPQHF.

This chain joins TRBV7-9 and TRBJ1-3, with unresolved D. Trimming took off 5 bases at V and 0 bases at J, with 14 bases between the two ends. The CDR3 consists of 16 residues. Germline V gene sequence: CDR1 SEHNR, CDR2 FQNEAQ (reference sequence). CDR3 loop: CASSPRTVNSGNTIYF. CDR3 in DNA: TGTGCCAGCAGCCCTCGGACGGTGAACTCTGGAAACACCATATATTTT.

V usage is TRBV4-1 and J usage is TRBJ1-5; D is ambiguous. The germline V gene has CDR1 MGHRA and CDR2 YSYEKL. This CDR3 spans 14 amino acids. The germline V and J ends were trimmed by 2 bases and 6 bases, with 11 bases remaining between them. The CDR3 DNA follows: TGCGCCAGCAGCCAACTGGAAAGGGCTCAGCCCCAGCATTTT. It is translated as CASSQLERAQPQHF.

The chain combines TRBV5-6 with TRBJ2-2; a possible D gene is TRBD1 (6 bases). In germline, CDR1 is SGHDT, CDR2 YYEEEE. Trimming removed 1 base at V and 7 bases at J, with 14 bases between. The CDR3 totals 15 residues. The CDR3 nucleotides are TGTGCCAGCAGCTTGTTTACAGGGATCGTCGGGGAGCTGTTTTTT. Encoded protein: CASSLFTGIVGELFF.

This chain uses TRBV27 with TRBJ2-5; 7 bases map to TRBD2. Germline lookup yields CDR1 MNHEY and CDR2 SMNVEV (reference sequence). V was clipped by 4 bases and J by 9 bases; unmatched bases: 11. The CDR3 has 14 amino acids. As DNA, the CDR3 is TGTGCCAGCAGTTCCGACCGCGGACTAGGGTCCCAGTACTTC. Encoded protein: CASSSDRGLGSQYF.

V gene TRBV24-1 combines with J gene TRBJ2-2, with 10 bases matching TRBD2. The germline V gene has CDR1 KGHDR and CDR2 SFDVKD. This CDR3 contains 14 residues. V shed 8 bases and J 6 bases; nucleotides not matched to a gene: 5. CDR3 sequence: CATKPSGSPGELFF. In DNA, the CDR3 is TGTGCCACCAAGCCTAGCGGGAGTCCCGGGGAGCTGTTTTTT.

This sequence joins TRBV9 and TRBJ2-1; weak D call: TRBD1 (5 bases). Germline lookup yields CDR1 SGDLS and CDR2 YYNGEE. The CDR3 has 15 amino acids. Trimming took off 1 base at V and 5 bases at J, with 13 bases between the two ends. The CDR3 spells CASSVRGGNNNEQFF. The CDR3 nucleotides are TGTGCCAGCAGCGTAAGGGGCGGTAATAACAATGAGCAGTTCTTC.

V gene TRBV28 combines with J gene TRBJ1-4, with D unclear. The CDR3 runs to 15 residues. CDR1 is MDHEN, CDR2 SYDVKM, per germline. The ends were cut back, 5 bases at V and 5 bases at J, with 15 bases in the middle. In DNA, the CDR3 is TGTGCCAGCAGTGGGCGGAGGGCCCCAAATGAAAAACTGTTTTTT. This codes for CASSGRRAPNEKLFF.

The chain is built from TRBV19 and TRBJ2-2, with 8 nucleotides matching TRBD2. Trimming at V came to 2 bases and at J to 4 bases, leaving 18 bases not matched to a gene. This CDR3 has 20 residues. From germline, CDR1 is LNHDA and CDR2 SQIVND (reference sequence). This CDR3 is CASSIIPKVSGRLGTGELFF. In DNA, the CDR3 is TGTGCCAGTAGTATAATACCGAAGGTCAGCGGGAGACTTGGCACCGGGGAGCTGTTTTTT. Based on the CDR3 plus reference TRBV19 and TRBJ2-2, the full variable domain is DGGITQSPKYLFRKEGQNVTLSCEQNLNHDAMYWYRQDPGQGLRLIYYSQIVNDFQKGDIAEGYSVSREKKESFPLTVTSAQKNPTAFYLCASSIIPKVSGRLGTGELFFGEGSRLTVL.

The chain combines TRBV2 with TRBJ1-1; D may be TRBD1 (6 bases). CDR3 length: 14 amino acids. V lost 7 bases and J lost 2, with 14 bases in between. The germline gives CDR1 SNHLY, CDR2 FYNNEI. CDR3 sequence: CASNHLTGNTEAFF. In DNA, the CDR3 is TGTGCCAGCAACCACCTGACAGGTAACACTGAAGCTTTCTTT. Drawing the rest from reference TRBV2 and TRBJ1-1, the complete variable domain is EPEVTQTPSHQVTQMGQEVILRCVPISNHLYFYWYRQILGQKVEFLVSFYNNEISEKSEIFDDQFSVERPDGSNFTLKIRSTKLEDSAMYFCASNHLTGNTEAFFGQGTRLTVV.

V and J are TRBV7-3 and TRBJ2-7, with D tentatively TRBD1 or TRBD2 (5 bases each). Per germline, CDR1 SGHTA and CDR2 FQGTGA. V was shortened by 5 bases and J by 4 bases, with 18 bases between the two germline ends. CDR3 length equals 15 residues. The CDR3 coding sequence is TGTGCCAGCAGCCTCAAACCGGGACCCCAATACGAGCAGTACTTC. This sequence encodes CASSLKPGPQYEQYF.

The genes are TRBV6-5 and TRBJ1-6, with a weak D call TRBD1 (6 bases). The germline CDR1 and CDR2 sequences are MNHEY and SVGAGI. V lost 8 bases and J lost 8, with 10 bases in between. The CDR3 spans 12 residues. CDR3 nucleotide sequence: TGTGCCAGCGGCAGGGGAGATTCACCCCTCCACTTT. This sequence encodes CASGRGDSPLHF.